The clone carrying this T cell receptor beta chain appeared a single time. The data were obtained in a study of shared clonotypes between healthy human individuals. Each replicate PCR on the sorted subsets used approximately 200 ng DNA (approximately 27,000 T cell genomes). Some clones are missing from TCRdb's copy, which holds only in-frame ones; the method was immunoSEQ multiplex PCR. The table lists some 1 million clones, under 80% of them singletons, with roughly 1.4% in the top ten. The V gene's germline CDR1 is SGHRS and CDR2 YFSETQ. V was cut by 5 bases and J by 6 bases, with 7 bases left in between. The CDR3 covers 11 residues.

The chain couples TRBV5-1 to TRBJ2-3, with D uncertain. The sample consisted of memory CD4+ T cells sorted from blood. Indicated subset: CD45RA-negative fraction. The sequence derives from a man aged 18 to 30 in good health. The CDR3 DNA follows: TGCGCCAGCAGTTCTTACGATACGCAGTATTTT. Translating gives CASSSYDTQYF.